The 6 T cell receptor beta chains presented below share a single source sample, sequenced in a study of Graves' ophthalmopathy and Graves' hyperthyroidism. The sequenced template was RNA, covering the TCR beta CDR3 region. After a first-round RT-PCR with HTBI primers, a second-round multiplex PCR was run. TCRdb recomputed calls from the multiplex PCR reads with MiXCR, one row per CDR3 protein. The sample shows about 340,000 distinct CDR3 sequences, roughly 17% of them seen only once. Sequenced material: peripheral blood. The receptors originated from an adult man with Graves' ophthalmopathy.

The J gene is TRBJ1-1, the V gene TRBV6-1; no firm D call. Trimming pared 5 bases from V and 3 bases from J, leaving 13 bases between. Germline V gene sequence: CDR1 MNHNS, CDR2 SASEGT. The CDR3 covers 14 residues. The CDR3 DNA is TGTGCCAGCAGTACACGGGGTTCGGACACTGAAGCTTTCTTT. It translates to CASSTRGSDTEAFF.

This clonotype has at least ten counts. The genes are TRBV6-5 and TRBJ1-2, with D perhaps matching TRBD1 (5 bases). V was pared by 7 bases and J by 0 bases, with 15 bases between. CDR1 is MNHEY and CDR2 is SVGAGI in the germline V gene. The CDR3 has 15 residues. CDR3 sequence reads: CASKTGTGANYGYTF. The CDR3 DNA is TGTGCCAGCAAGACCGGGACCGGAGCTAACTATGGCTACACCTTC.

This clonotype was counted many times. V is TRBV12-3 or TRBV12-4 and J is TRBJ1-1; D is ambiguous. Trimming stripped 6 bases from V and 1 base from J, with 3 bases between. The CDR3 runs 11 residues. The CDR3 loop is CASSPNTEAFF. CDR3 in DNA: TGTGCCAGCAGCCCGAACACTGAAGCTTTCTTT.

This clonotype was detected ten times or more. V gene TRBV5-1 combines with J gene TRBJ1-1; possible D gene TRBD1, 5 bases. CDR1 and CDR2 from the germline V gene are SGHRS and YFSETQ. The V and J ends lost 4 bases and 1 base respectively, with 11 bases between them. The CDR3 loop spans 14 amino acids. CDR3 nucleotides: TGCGCCAGCAGCGCGACTCAGGGGAACACTGAAGCTTTCTTT. Translated, it gives CASSATQGNTEAFF.

The chain recombines TRBV29-1 with TRBJ2-3; 7 bases line up with TRBD2. J gave up 2 bases and V 7 bases, and 6 bases lay outside the gene matches. CDR3 size: 13 residues. Germline V gene lookup returns CDR1 SQVTM and CDR2 ANQGSEA. CDR3 sequence (DNA): TGCAGCGCCGAGCGGGGTAACACAGATACGCAGTATTTT. Encoded protein: CSAERGNTDTQYF.

V and J are TRBV7-8 and TRBJ1-5; no definite D call. Germline CDR1 and CDR2: SGHVS and FQNEAQ. The ends were cut back, 1 base at V and 9 bases at J, with 13 bases in the middle. CDR3 size: 14 residues. The CDR3 DNA is TGTGCCAGCAGCTTAGAAGGTCAGACGACGCCCCAGCATTTT. It encodes CASSLEGQTTPQHF.